The clone carrying this TCR beta chain was observed a few times. Its antigen remains unknown. These data belong to a study of human T cells and chemical hapten exposure. Study in general: Epicutaneous patch tests delivered 0.01% DPC to the upper back, with evaluation at 6 days. Findings of the study overall: Counts of TCRs above 1 in 1000 frequency stayed unchanged with DPC sensitization. Among expanded TCRs, significantly more large CDR3 similarity clusters formed than among controls.

Indicated time point: pre-sensitization, week 0. Described treatment: therapeutic diphenylcyclopropenone sensitization with weekly scalp DPC. Per the original data handling: There were a median of approximately 96,000 TCRs per sample, with a range from roughly 20,000 to 690,600. TCRdb analysed the RACE reads with MiXCR anew, one entry per CDR3 protein. TCRdb's processing, not the authors', yielded these V and J calls. The table records a few hundred thousand distinct CDR3 sequences, about 7.7% of them present only once. Germline CDR1 and CDR2: WSHSY and SAAADI. This CDR3 region has 15 residues. Trimming left V 2 bases short and J 1 base short, with 11 bases between.

This chain connects TRBV10-2 to TRBJ1-1; D is ambiguous. The specimen was whole blood, collected in connection with sensitization to the hapten diphenylcyclopropenone (DPC). This TCR was recovered from a man aged 18 to 29 with alopecia areata. Some clones in this sample may be carry-over from other donors' samples. The CDR3 sequence is CASSEQTLPNTEAFF. CDR3 sequence (DNA): TGCGCCAGCAGTGAGCAGACCCTACCGAACACTGAAGCTTTCTTT.